This T cell receptor beta chain was profiled in a study of cytomegalovirus exposure and HLA in healthy donors. Produced via immunoSEQ multiplex PCR; TCRdb's table is partial and in-frame only. The profile shows some 200,000 clones, more than 65% of them singletons. Study conclusions and caveats: Rarity characterized most TCR sequences, yet some public TCRs appeared in many donors. Investigators reported around 150 TCR beta chains as tied to cytomegalovirus.

V shed 9 bases and J shed 3 bases, with 17 bases lying between them. Per the germline V gene, CDR1 is MNHNY and CDR2 is SVGAGI (reference sequence). The CDR3 runs 15 residues. In regard to this clone: No antigen is known for it.

The J gene is TRBJ2-2, the V gene TRBV6-6; D perhaps matches TRBD1 (5 bases). Input material: PBMCs. This clonotype originated in a woman in her thirties in good health and CMV-seropositive. This CDR3 reads CASYPTGSDTGELFF. CDR3 sequence (DNA): TGTGCCAGTTATCCTACAGGATCGGACACCGGGGAGCTGTTTTTT.